Each of the 30 T cell receptor beta chains below was sequenced from the same sample in a study of T cell changes during pregnancy in multiple sclerosis. Measured with immunoSEQ multiplex PCR; TCRdb has only the in-frame clones, and not every one. The table includes about 100,000 clones, approximately 92% detected once. The sequencing used peripheral blood, collected after pregnancy. The receptors come from a female donor with multiple sclerosis, enrolled in a pregnancy study.

The chain joins TRBV7-6 to TRBJ2-5; TRBD2 matches 12 bases. CDR3 length: 17 amino acids. Germline V CDR1 and CDR2: SGHVS, FNYEAQ. V dropped 5 bases and J dropped 5; count of bases not matched to a gene: 12. CDR3: CASSPVRLAGGRETQYF. The DNA of the CDR3 is TGTGCCAGCAGCCCGGTCCGGCTAGCGGGGGGGCGGGAGACCCAGTACTTC.

This rearrangement joins TRBV4-3 to TRBJ2-7; possible D gene TRBD1, 5 bases. V was shortened by 1 base and J by 7 bases, with 17 bases between the two germline ends. This CDR3 has 15 residues. From germline, CDR1 is LGHNA and CDR2 YSLEER. The CDR3 bases are TGCGCCAGCAGCCAAGTAAATTCAGGGCCTCGGGAGCAGTACTTC. This sequence encodes CASSQVNSGPREQYF.

The V gene is TRBV6-6, the J gene TRBJ2-1, with 10 bases aligning to TRBD2. V shed 2 bases, J shed 7 bases, and the junction held 8 bases outside the gene matches. Germline V gene data show CDR1 as MNHNY and CDR2 as SVGAGI (reference sequence). The CDR3 has 16 amino acids. The CDR3 spells CASSYPSGSGVNEQFF. The CDR3 nucleotides read TGTGCCAGCAGTTACCCTAGCGGGAGCGGTGTGAATGAGCAGTTCTTC.

The chain is built from TRBV5-1 and TRBJ2-7; 10 bases match TRBD1. The germline V gene encodes CDR1 SGHRS and CDR2 YFSETQ. The CDR3 is made up of 14 amino acids. J lost 2 bases, V lost 6 bases, and 5 bases had no gene match. The CDR3 DNA reads TGCGCCAGCAATTCGGGACAGGGGACCTACGAGCAGTACTTC. It codes for CASNSGQGTYEQYF.

The chain carries TRBV11-3 and TRBJ1-2; 8 nucleotides match TRBD1. The germline V gene has CDR1 SGHNT and CDR2 YENEEA. This CDR3 has 17 residues. V shed 0 bases, J shed 3 bases, and the junction held 9 bases outside the gene matches. CDR3 sequence: CASSLERRDRTDYGYTF. CDR3 in DNA: TGTGCCAGCAGCTTAGAGAGGCGGGACAGGACTGACTATGGCTACACCTTC. The whole variable domain, filled in from reference TRBV11-3 and TRBJ1-2, reads EAGVVQSPRYKIIEKKQPVAFWCNPISGHNTLYWYLQNLGQGPELLIRYENEEAVDDSQLPKDRFSAERLKGVDSTLKIQPAELGDSAVYLCASSLERRDRTDYGYTFGSGTRLTVV.

This chain's CDR3 is CASIDPGTGNTIYF. The CDR3, as DNA: TGTGCCAGTATCGACCCCGGGACAGGAAACACCATATATTTT. This chain joins TRBV19 and TRBJ1-3, with D possibly being TRBD1 (6 bases). The CDR3 contains 14 residues. Germline CDR1 reads LNHDA; CDR2 reads SQIVND (reference sequence). V was pared by 7 bases and J by 4 bases, with 14 bases between.

This chain uses TRBV30 with TRBJ2-7; D gene unclear. Germline V gives CDR1 GTSNPN, CDR2 SVGIG (reference sequence). Trimming shortened V by 0 bases and J by 1 base, and 7 bases separated the two germline ends. The CDR3 contains 13 residues. CDR3: CAWSVRVSYEQYF. CDR3 coding DNA: TGTGCCTGGAGTGTACGAGTGTCCTACGAGCAGTACTTC.

The V and J genes are TRBV6-5 and TRBJ1-3; D ambiguous. Germline CDR1 and CDR2: MNHEY and SVGAGI. V dropped 7 bases and J dropped 0 bases, with 4 bases sitting between them. The CDR3 is made up of 12 amino acids. This CDR3 reads CASTGSGNTIYF. In nucleotides, the CDR3 is TGTGCCAGCACGGGCTCTGGAAACACCATATATTTT.

This clone occurred once. The gene calls are TRBV27 and TRBJ2-1, with 11 bases that match TRBD2. Germline loops: CDR1 MNHEY, CDR2 SMNVEV (reference sequence). V shed 1 base and J 0 bases; nucleotides not matched to a gene: 11. The CDR3 contains 20 residues. Here the CDR3 reads CASSLWRLAGGSSSYNEQFF. The CDR3 nucleotides read TGTGCCAGCAGTTTATGGCGGCTAGCGGGGGGATCGAGCTCCTACAATGAGCAGTTCTTC.

The chain is built from TRBV11-3 and TRBJ1-1; 7 nucleotides agree with TRBD1. This CDR3 is 14 amino acids long. Trimming took 3 bases from V and 11 from J; bases not matched to a gene: 12. Germline V gene lookup returns CDR1 SGHNT and CDR2 YENEEA. The CDR3 is CASSLARDRQRAFF. CDR3 sequence (DNA): TGTGCCAGCAGCTTGGCCCGGGACAGACAGCGGGCTTTCTTT.

This chain connects TRBV15 to TRBJ1-5; tentatively, D is TRBD1 (5 bases). The CDR3 loop spans 15 amino acids. The V gene's germline CDR1 is LNHNV and CDR2 YYDKDF (reference sequence). V shed 5 bases and J shed 7 bases, with 18 bases lying between them. The CDR3 sequence is CATSDAWGGDQPQHF. In DNA form, the CDR3 reads TGTGCCACCAGCGACGCCTGGGGGGGGGACCAGCCCCAGCATTTT. Full variable domain (rest looked up from reference TRBV15 and TRBJ1-5): DAMVIQNPRYQVTQFGKPVTLSCSQTLNHNVMYWYQQKSSQAPKLLFHYYDKDFNNEADTPDNFQSRRPNTSFCFLDIRSPGLGDTAMYLCATSDAWGGDQPQHFGDGTRLSIL.

The V and J genes are TRBV27 and TRBJ2-1; perhaps TRBD2 as D (5 bases). V was pared by 3 bases and J by 3 bases, with 12 bases between. Germline assignment: CDR1 MNHEY and CDR2 SMNVEV (reference sequence). The CDR3 is 15 residues long. CDR3 in DNA: TGTGCCAGCAGTTTTTCGGGGATTAACTACAATGAGCAGTTCTTC. The encoded protein is CASSFSGINYNEQFF.

The chain has TRBV4-2 and TRBJ2-1, with D possibly TRBD2 on 5 matching bases. This CDR3 comprises 15 residues. The germline gives CDR1 LGHNA, CDR2 YNFKEQ. Deletions cut 3 bases from V and 7 bases from J, with 16 bases between. This chain's CDR3 is CASSQALAGYNEQFF. In nucleotides, the CDR3 is TGTGCCAGCAGCCAGGCCCTAGCAGGTTATAATGAGCAGTTCTTC.

The rearrangement links TRBV27 to TRBJ2-7; TRBD1 matches at 12 bases. V lost 4 bases, J lost 6 bases, and 10 bases stayed unmatched. Germline V lookup: CDR1 MNHEY, CDR2 SMNVEV (reference sequence). The CDR3 spans 16 residues. CDR3 sequence (DNA): TGTGCCAGCAGTTCCGCGGGACAGGGGGCGAGGGGCGAGCAGTACTTC. It yields the protein CASSSAGQGARGEQYF.

This clone appeared a single time. This chain uses TRBV29-1 with TRBJ1-1; TRBD1 aligns across 8 bases. This CDR3 is 19 amino acids long. Losses at the gene ends were 8 bases for V and 3 bases for J; bases not matched to a gene: 26. Per germline, CDR1 SQVTM and CDR2 ANQGSEA. The CDR3 here is CSIMPGDRLALRMDTEAFF. The CDR3 coding sequence is TGCAGCATTATGCCGGGGGACAGGTTAGCCCTCCGGATGGACACTGAAGCTTTCTTT.

CDR3 nucleotides: TGTGCCAGCAGTGAAGGATGGGCAAGTGAAAAACTGTTTTTT. It specifies CASSEGWASEKLFF. The chain uses TRBV6-1 and TRBJ1-4; no clear D gene. Trimming cost V 1 base and J 7 bases, with 10 bases left between them. The CDR3 is 14 amino acids. CDR1 and CDR2 from the germline V gene are MNHNS and SASEGT.

The J gene is TRBJ1-6, the V gene TRBV19; 8 nucleotides line up with TRBD1. V was clipped by 6 bases and J by 8 bases; unmatched bases: 6. Germline assignment: CDR1 LNHDA and CDR2 SQIVND (reference sequence). CDR3 length: 14 amino acids. The CDR3 DNA sequence: TGTGCCAGTAGGTGGGACAGGCGGGATTCACCCCTCCACTTT. It yields the protein CASRWDRRDSPLHF.

This rearrangement joins TRBV7-2 to TRBJ1-3, with D maybe TRBD1 (5 bases). Trimming took off 5 bases at V and 0 bases at J, with 14 bases between the two ends. Germline-derived CDR1 and CDR2 are SGHTA and FQGNSA. The CDR3 loop spans 16 amino acids. CDR3 bases: TGTGCCAGCAGCGCGAGGGCCGGGGGCTCTGGAAACACCATATATTTT. Its translation is CASSARAGGSGNTIYF.

This clone appeared once. The rearrangement joins TRBV13 to TRBJ2-1; TRBD2 agrees at 12 bases. V shed 5 bases, J shed 10 bases, and the junction held 3 bases outside the gene matches. Germline V gene sequence: CDR1 PRHDT, CDR2 FYEKMQ (reference sequence). CDR3 length equals 13 residues. CDR3 coding DNA: TGTGCCAGCAGCCCCGGGACTAGCGGGGAGCAGTTCTTC. It is translated as CASSPGTSGEQFF.

This chain uses TRBV9 with TRBJ2-7; TRBD2 aligns across 9 bases. V was pared by 2 bases and J by 3 bases, with 6 bases of the junction left unmatched. This CDR3 comprises 15 residues. Germline CDR1 and CDR2: SGDLS and YYNGEE. The CDR3 region is CASSVGVAGVYEQYF. The CDR3 DNA reads as TGTGCCAGCAGCGTTGGGGTAGCGGGAGTCTACGAGCAGTACTTC.

This clone was seen once. The chain combines TRBV5-3 with TRBJ1-3; a weak D match, TRBD1 (6 bases). TRBV5-3 is treated as an ORF (open reading frame) with a function not yet certain. V lost 7 bases and J lost 2, with 25 bases in between. The CDR3 sequence is 18 residues long. The CDR3 DNA reads TGTGCCAGAGGAAAAAGTGATAGCAGGGGAAGCGCTGGAAACACCATATATTTT. Amino acids: CARGKSDSRGSAGNTIYF.

The CDR3 DNA sequence: TGTGCCAGCAGCTCAGGGACAGGAGGTACTCAGCCCCAGCATTTT. Protein product: CASSSGTGGTQPQHF. The gene calls are TRBV7-2 and TRBJ1-5; 8 positions match TRBD1. The CDR3 has 15 residues. With V trimmed by 4 bases and J by 6 bases, 8 bases remained unmatched. Looked up from germline, CDR1 is SGHTA and CDR2 is FQGNSA.

The V call is TRBV5-1, the J call TRBJ1-1; TRBD1 might be the D (6 bases). The V gene's germline CDR1 is SGHRS and CDR2 YFSETQ. The CDR3 sequence is 12 residues long. V was cut by 5 bases and J by 6 bases, with 11 bases left in between. CDR3 sequence reads: CASSYGQSEAFF. The CDR3 nucleotides read TGCGCCAGCAGTTATGGACAGTCTGAAGCTTTCTTT. The whole variable domain, filled in from reference TRBV5-1 and TRBJ1-1, reads KAGVTQTPRYLIKTRGQQVTLSCSPISGHRSVSWYQQTPGQGLQFLFEYFSETQRNKGNFPGRFSGRQFSNSRSEMNVSTLELGDSALYLCASSYGQSEAFFGQGTRLTVV.

This chain joins TRBV19 and TRBJ2-2; unclear D gene. The CDR3 totals 14 residues. Trimming pared 3 bases from V and 1 base from J, leaving 6 bases between. Germline V gives CDR1 LNHDA, CDR2 SQIVND (reference sequence). DNA of the CDR3: TGTGCCAGTAGTATTCTCCGGAACACCGGGGAGCTGTTTTTT. It yields the protein CASSILRNTGELFF. The variable domain in full, with the rest retrieved from reference TRBV19 and TRBJ2-2, is DGGITQSPKYLFRKEGQNVTLSCEQNLNHDAMYWYRQDPGQGLRLIYYSQIVNDFQKGDIAEGYSVSREKKESFPLTVTSAQKNPTAFYLCASSILRNTGELFFGEGSRLTVL.

CDR3 nucleotides: TGTGCCAGCACCTTTGCCGGGACAAAAGTAGAGACCCAGTACTTC. Encoded protein: CASTFAGTKVETQYF. The chain joins TRBV5-4 to TRBJ2-5; maybe TRBD1 (6 bases). This CDR3 has 15 residues. The germline V gene encodes CDR1 SGHNT and CDR2 YYREEE (reference sequence). With 6 bases removed from V and 4 bases from J, the gap between germline ends came to 19 bases.

The rearrangement links TRBV7-9 to TRBJ2-7, with 7 bases fitting TRBD1. The CDR3 sequence is 15 residues long. Germline V gene sequence: CDR1 SEHNR, CDR2 FQNEAQ (reference sequence). V gave up 4 bases and J gave up 3 bases; unmatched junction bases: 9. This chain's CDR3 is CASSYAGTVNYEQYF. The CDR3 nucleotides read TGTGCCAGCAGCTACGCCGGGACAGTTAACTACGAGCAGTACTTC.

This sequence joins TRBV19 and TRBJ2-7, with 8 bases lining up with TRBD1. The V gene end was trimmed by 6 bases and the J gene end by 0 bases; junction bases not matched to a gene: 13. Looked up from germline, CDR1 is LNHDA and CDR2 is SQIVND (reference sequence). This CDR3 region has 17 residues. Here the CDR3 reads CASSPTLGQGDSYEQYF. The CDR3, as DNA: TGTGCCAGTAGCCCAACCCTTGGACAGGGAGACTCCTACGAGCAGTACTTC.

This chain connects TRBV28 to TRBJ1-5; D remains unclear. The germline CDR1 and CDR2 sequences are MDHEN and SYDVKM. Trimming pared 7 bases from V and 3 bases from J, leaving 10 bases between. The CDR3 is 13 amino acids. The CDR3 loop reads CASTSRPNQPQHF. The CDR3 DNA follows: TGTGCCAGCACCTCTCGTCCCAATCAGCCCCAGCATTTT.

The chain links TRBV27 to TRBJ2-7; TRBD1 matches at 12 bases. CDR1 MNHEY and CDR2 SMNVEV come from the germline V gene (reference sequence). V dropped 5 bases and J dropped 2; count of bases not matched to a gene: 7. The CDR3 is 16 residues long. CDR3 amino acids: CASSRLGTGGTYEQYF. In nucleotides, the CDR3 is TGTGCCAGCAGTCGACTCGGGACAGGGGGCACCTACGAGCAGTACTTC.

This rearrangement joins TRBV30 to TRBJ1-1; D is ambiguous. CDR1 and CDR2 from the germline V gene are GTSNPN and SVGIG (reference sequence). Trimming cost V 5 bases and J 4 bases, with 8 bases left between them. The CDR3 sequence is 11 residues long. This CDR3 is CAWSGFTEAFF. The CDR3 nucleotides are TGTGCCTGGTCGGGGTTCACTGAAGCTTTCTTT.